These T cell receptor beta chains were read from a single sample in a study of radiotherapy plus CTLA-4 blockade in lung cancer. The repertoire was sequenced with immunoSEQ multiplex PCR; TCRdb's copy has only in-frame clones and lacks some. The sample lists just under 45,000 clones, about 70% occurring once. The sequenced sample was peripheral blood, obtained from a patient treated with radiotherapy plus ipilimumab. The origin of the receptors is a human donor with non-small cell lung cancer who had a partial response to radiotherapy plus ipilimumab. Both conserved end residues are part of each CDR3. D genes are given only for firm matches. The size field is filled for only some rows; it gives once, few, many or a size class.

>-|TRBJ1-1|TRBV11-3|-
CASSPHPGPNTEAFF
TGTGCCAGCAGCCCCCATCCAGGGCCGAACACTGAAGCTTTCTTT
>TRBD1|TRBJ2-2|TRBV25-1|-
CASRDRGLTGELFF
TGTGCCAGCCGGGACAGGGGACTCACCGGGGAGCTGTTTTTT
>-|TRBJ2-3|TRBV7-2|few
CASSLEAARTQYF
TGTGCCAGCAGCTTAGAAGCAGCGAGAACGCAGTATTTT
>TRBD2|TRBJ2-3|TRBV30|-
CAWSPILGTSGLTDTQYF
TGTGCCTGGAGTCCCATCCTCGGGACTAGCGGGCTCACAGATACGCAGTATTTT
>TRBD1|TRBJ2-3|TRBV5-1|-
CASSSGQSDTDTQYF
TGCGCCAGCAGCTCGGGACAGAGTGACACAGATACGCAGTATTTT
>TRBD1|TRBJ1-6|TRBV9|few
CASSVGTGNSPLHF
TGTGCCAGCAGCGTAGGGACAGGGAATTCACCCCTCCACTTT
>TRBD1|TRBJ1-2|TRBV6-5|-
CASSRQGAYTF
TGTGCCAGCAGCCGACAGGGGGCCTACACCTTC
>-|TRBJ1-3|TRBV6-5|-
CASSFLSGNTIYF
TGTGCCAGCAGTTTCCTCTCTGGAAACACCATATATTTT
>-|TRBJ2-7|TRBV19|-
CASRRGPPSYEQYF
TGTGCCAGTAGGCGGGGACCCCCCTCCTACGAGCAGTACTTC
>-|TRBJ1-1|TRBV4-2|-
CASSQGRAEAFF
TGTGCCAGCAGCCAAGGGCGGGCTGAAGCTTTCTTT
>TRBD1|TRBJ1-2|TRBV28|-
CASSLPPAGTGHGYTF
TGTGCCAGCAGTTTACCTCCCGCCGGGACAGGCCATGGCTACACCTTC
>-|TRBJ2-5|TRBV7-7|few
CASSGPRTGETQYF
TGTGCTAGCAGCGGGCCCCGGACGGGGGAGACCCAGTACTTC
>-|TRBJ1-6|TRBV27|-
CASRQVNSPLHF
TGTGCCAGCAGGCAGGTTAATTCACCCCTCCACTTT
>-|TRBJ2-3|TRBV6-5|once
CASSYQASTDTQYF
TGTGCCAGCAGTTACCAGGCGAGCACAGATACGCAGTATTTT
>TRBD1|TRBJ1-2|TRBV7-8|few
CASSLVPAGTGDYGYTF
TGTGCCAGCAGCTTAGTTCCAGCGGGGACAGGGGATTATGGCTACACCTTC
>TRBD1|TRBJ2-3|TRBV5-6|-
CASSSRDRSRDTQYF
TGTGCCAGCAGCTCCCGGGACAGGAGTAGGGATACGCAGTATTTT
>TRBD2|TRBJ2-1|TRBV9|-
CASGGEGFFDEQFF
TGTGCCAGCGGGGGGGAGGGATTTTTCGATGAGCAGTTCTTC
>-|TRBJ1-2|TRBV18|-
CASSPRKVSEGYTF
TGTGCCAGCTCACCGAGGAAAGTCAGTGAAGGCTACACCTTC
>-|TRBJ1-2|TRBV5-1|few
CASSLSDGNYGYTF
TGCGCCAGCAGCTTGTCCGACGGGAACTATGGCTACACCTTC
>-|TRBJ1-2|TRBV15|-
CATSRGHEGGHGYTF
TGTGCCACCAGCAGAGGACACGAGGGAGGGCATGGCTACACCTTC
>TRBD1|TRBJ1-1|TRBV30|-
CAWSGDRGNTEAFF
TGTGCCTGGAGTGGGGACAGGGGGAACACTGAAGCTTTCTTT
>-|TRBJ2-2|TRBV18|once
CASSNSANTGELFF
TGTGCCAGCTCTAACAGTGCGAACACCGGGGAGCTGTTTTTT
>-|TRBJ2-2|TRBV7-6|-
CASSYSDTGELFF
TGTGCTAGCAGTTACAGTGACACCGGGGAGCTGTTTTTT
>-|TRBJ2-7|TRBV12-5|-
CASGLRPQGPSSYEQYF
TGTGCTAGTGGTTTGCGCCCACAGGGCCCCAGCTCCTACGAGCAGTACTTC
>-|TRBJ1-2|TRBV7-8|-
CASSLDSRGLGGYTF
TGTGCCAGCAGCTTAGATTCTAGGGGACTAGGTGGCTACACCTTC
>TRBD2|TRBJ2-1|TRBV30|-
CVWSTSGWNEQFF
TGTGTCTGGAGCACTAGCGGCTGGAATGAGCAGTTCTTC
>TRBD1|TRBJ1-1|TRBV7-9|-
CASSAEIDRDAFF
TGTGCCAGCAGCGCTGAAATAGACAGGGATGCTTTCTTT
>-|TRBJ2-7|TRBV5-1|-
CASSFAEPGTEQYF
TGCGCCAGCAGCTTTGCCGAGCCTGGTACCGAGCAGTACTTC
>TRBD1|TRBJ1-6|TRBV18|few
CASSETGRNSPLHF
TGTGCCAGCTCAGAGACAGGGCGCAATTCACCCCTCCACTTT
>-|TRBJ2-7|TRBV14|-
CASSPQRVREQYF
TGTGCCAGCAGCCCTCAGCGGGTCCGCGAGCAGTACTTC
>-|TRBJ1-1|TRBV6-6|-
CASGDQNTEAFF
TGTGCCAGCGGAGACCAGAACACTGAAGCTTTCTTT
>-|TRBJ2-5|TRBV19|-
CASSIVAGGETQYF
TGTGCCAGTAGTATTGTAGCAGGAGGGGAGACCCAGTACTTC
>-|TRBJ1-6|TRBV30|-
CAWRLNNSPLHF
TGTGCCTGGAGACTTAATAATTCACCCCTCCACTTT
>-|TRBJ1-2|TRBV2|-
CASSEASGRYGYTF
TGTGCCAGCAGTGAAGCGTCAGGGAGGTATGGCTACACCTTC
>TRBD2|TRBJ2-1|TRBV6-5|-
CASSYDGTRNEQFF
TGTGCCAGCAGTTACGATGGGACTAGGAATGAGCAGTTCTTC
>-|TRBJ1-5|TRBV14|few
CASSQDFWDMGNQPQHF
TGTGCCAGCAGCCAAGATTTTTGGGACATGGGCAATCAGCCCCAGCATTTT
>-|TRBJ2-5|TRBV11-1|-
CASSLFRAGGQQETQYF
TGTGCCAGCAGCTTATTCCGGGCGGGGGGACAGCAAGAGACCCAGTACTTC
>-|TRBJ2-7|TRBV30|-
CAWIPEGTSTYEQYF
TGTGCCTGGATCCCCGAGGGGACAAGCACCTACGAGCAGTACTTC
>-|TRBJ2-1|TRBV6-5|-
CASGDYPYNEQFF
TGTGCCAGCGGAGACTACCCCTACAATGAGCAGTTCTTC
>TRBD1|TRBJ2-7|TRBV7-8|-
CASSLVTGGYEQYF
TGTGCCAGCAGCTTAGTCACAGGGGGCTACGAGCAGTACTTC
>-|TRBJ2-3|TRBV30|-
CAWTNRGTDTQYF
TGTGCCTGGACCAACCGGGGCACAGATACGCAGTATTTT
>-|TRBJ2-5|TRBV5-8|-
CASIHVGGRETQYF
TGTGCCAGCATCCACGTGGGAGGCCGAGAGACCCAGTACTTC
>-|TRBJ1-5|TRBV27|-
CASSPGQINQPQHF
TGTGCCAGCAGTCCTGGACAGATAAATCAGCCCCAGCATTTT
>-|TRBJ1-6|TRBV14|few
CASSQTGGYNSPLHF
TGTGCCAGCAGCCAAACCGGGGGCTATAATTCACCCCTCCACTTT
>-|TRBJ1-1|TRBV7-9|-
CASSLGGSYEAFF
TGTGCCAGCAGCTTAGGTGGGAGTTATGAAGCTTTCTTT
>TRBD2|TRBJ2-1|TRBV6-5|once
CASSYTGLAGGGEQFF
TGTGCCAGCAGTTACACCGGACTAGCGGGGGGAGGGGAGCAGTTCTTC
>-|TRBJ1-5|TRBV30|-
CAWSVHRSGVNQPQHF
TGTGCCTGGAGTGTACATAGATCTGGAGTCAATCAGCCCCAGCATTTT
>TRBD2|TRBJ2-5|TRBV5-6|-
CASSLERRSSGGVETQYF
TGTGCCAGCAGCTTGGAAAGGCGGTCTAGCGGGGGGGTGGAGACCCAGTACTTC
>-|TRBJ2-1|TRBV6-6|-
CASRGTSSEQFF
TGTGCCAGCAGGGGGACTTCGAGTGAGCAGTTCTTC
>-|TRBJ2-7|TRBV10-2|many
CASKAGGYEQYF
TGCGCCAGCAAGGCAGGAGGCTACGAGCAGTACTTC
>-|TRBJ1-1|TRBV6-5|few
CASSETGRSTEAFF
TGTGCCAGCAGTGAGACAGGAAGATCCACTGAAGCTTTCTTT
>-|TRBJ1-6|TRBV9|-
CASSSGGFDSPLHF
TGTGCCAGCAGCTCGGGAGGGTTTGATTCACCCCTCCACTTT
>TRBD2|TRBJ2-1|TRBV27|-
CASSLFERDYNEQFF
TGTGCCAGCAGTTTATTCGAGCGGGATTACAATGAGCAGTTCTTC
>-|TRBJ1-2|TRBV5-5|-
CASSLLRETYGYTF
TGTGCCAGCAGCTTGTTAAGGGAGACCTATGGCTACACCTTC
>TRBD2|TRBJ2-3|TRBV9|-
CASSGGLAGTQYF
TGTGCCAGCAGCGGCGGACTAGCTGGTACGCAGTATTTT
>TRBD1|TRBJ1-2|TRBV5-1|few
CASSSQGTGGYGYTF
TGCGCCAGCAGCTCGCAGGGGACAGGGGGATATGGCTACACCTTC
>TRBD2|TRBJ2-1|TRBV19|-
CASSITSGRGDEQFF
TGTGCCAGTAGTATAACTAGCGGGAGGGGCGATGAGCAGTTCTTC
>-|TRBJ1-2|TRBV5-4|-
CASSSRQEANYGYTF
TGTGCCAGCAGCAGTAGACAGGAGGCTAACTATGGCTACACCTTC
>-|TRBJ2-7|TRBV7-3|-
CASSSSAITGEQYF
TGTGCCAGCAGCTCCTCAGCGATCACGGGGGAGCAGTACTTC
>-|TRBJ1-1|TRBV7-9|-
CASSPIPAGGNTEAFF
TGTGCCAGCAGCCCGATACCAGCAGGAGGAAACACTGAAGCTTTCTTT